The entry that follows covers one TCR beta chain sequence. TCRdb's table, derived via immunoSEQ multiplex PCR, lists solely in-frame clones and lacks some. This table has around 120,000 clones, approximately 90% appearing once. This record belongs to a study of cytomegalovirus exposure and HLA in healthy donors. Germline V CDR1 and CDR2: SGDLS, YYNGEE. The CDR3 has 16 residues. Trimming removed 3 bases at V and 2 bases at J, with 16 bases between. Sequenced material: PBMCs. The clonotype comes from a man younger than 35 in good health and CMV-seropositive. The gene calls are TRBV9 and TRBJ2-3, with D possibly matching TRBD1 (6 bases). CDR3 region: CASSARSGVLTDTQYF. DNA of the CDR3: TGTGCCAGCAGCGCTCGGTCAGGGGTCCTCACAGATACGCAGTATTTT.